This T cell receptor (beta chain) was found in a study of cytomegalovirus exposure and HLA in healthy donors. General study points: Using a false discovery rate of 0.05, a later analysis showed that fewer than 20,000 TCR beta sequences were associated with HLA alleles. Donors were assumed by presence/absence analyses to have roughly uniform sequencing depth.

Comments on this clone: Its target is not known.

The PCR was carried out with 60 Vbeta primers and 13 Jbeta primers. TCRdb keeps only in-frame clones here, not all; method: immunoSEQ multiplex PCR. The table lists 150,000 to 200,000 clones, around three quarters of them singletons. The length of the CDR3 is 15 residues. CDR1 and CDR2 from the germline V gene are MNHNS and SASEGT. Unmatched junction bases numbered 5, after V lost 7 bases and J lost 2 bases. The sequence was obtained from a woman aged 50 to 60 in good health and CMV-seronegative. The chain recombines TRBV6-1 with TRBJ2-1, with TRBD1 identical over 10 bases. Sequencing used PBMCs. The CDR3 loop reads CASTGDRGTYNEQFF. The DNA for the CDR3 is TGTGCCAGCACCGGGGACAGGGGAACCTACAATGAGCAGTTCTTC.